The 25 T cell receptor beta chains presented below share a single source sample, sequenced in a study of blood T cell repertoires in COVID-19. The protocol was immunoSEQ multiplex PCR, while the TCRdb copy is restricted to in-frame clones and leaves out a portion. Here the sample spans under 75,000 clones, approximately 79% being singletons. The sample comprised peripheral blood. These receptors came from a woman in her 70s with acute or convalescent COVID-19.

The chain carries TRBV13 and TRBJ1-5; no firm D call. Between the trimmed V and J ends, which lost 4 bases and 6 bases, there was a span of 13 bases. In germline, CDR1 is PRHDT, CDR2 FYEKMQ (reference sequence). This CDR3 is built from 14 residues. CDR3 in DNA: TGTGCCAGCAGCTCAGGAAGATCGGGTCAGCCCCAGCATTTT. Its translation is CASSSGRSGQPQHF. Looking up the rest from reference TRBV13 and TRBJ1-5 gives the full variable domain: AAGVIQSPRHLIKEKRETATLKCYPIPRHDTVYWYQQGPGQDPQFLISFYEKMQSDKGSIPDRFSAQQFSDYHSELNMSSLELGDSALYFCASSSGRSGQPQHFGDGTRLSIL.

The J gene is TRBJ1-2, the V gene TRBV29-1; 10 nucleotides agree with TRBD1. The CDR3 length is 13 residues. Germline CDR1 SQVTM, CDR2 ANQGSEA. After removal of 6 bases from V and 2 bases from J, the junction contained 3 bases not matched to a gene. The CDR3 nucleotides read TGCAGCGTCGGGACAGGGGAAAACTATGGCTACACCTTC. Translated: CSVGTGENYGYTF.

The chain employs TRBV28 and TRBJ1-1; D might be TRBD1 (6 bases). The CDR3 contains 12 residues. The germline CDR1 and CDR2 sequences are MDHEN and SYDVKM. V lost 5 bases to trimming and J lost 7 bases, with 11 bases between them. CDR3 DNA: TGTGCCAGCAGTATACAGGGCATTGAAGCTTTCTTT. It translates to CASSIQGIEAFF.

The rearrangement joins TRBV27 to TRBJ2-1; the match to TRBD2 covers 8 bases. Germline values: CDR1 MNHEY, CDR2 SMNVEV (reference sequence). V lost 3 bases to trimming and J lost 0 bases; unmatched junction nucleotides: 4. This CDR3 is built from 16 residues. The DNA for the CDR3 is TGTGCCAGCAGTTTGATCGGGGGGGGCTCCTACAATGAGCAGTTCTTC. Protein: CASSLIGGGSYNEQFF.

The chain carries TRBV28 and TRBJ1-4, with D tentatively TRBD1 (5 bases). The V gene lost 10 bases and the J gene lost 3 bases, with 18 bases spanning the gap. This CDR3 contains 15 residues. CDR1 MDHEN and CDR2 SYDVKM come from the germline V gene. CDR3 sequence: CATTLGGRANEKLFF. CDR3 DNA sequence: TGTGCCACAACCTTGGGGGGGAGGGCTAATGAAAAACTGTTTTTT.

V and J are TRBV19 and TRBJ1-5, with D perhaps TRBD1 (6 bases). Germline V lookup: CDR1 LNHDA, CDR2 SQIVND (reference sequence). The V gene lost 1 base and the J gene lost 2 bases, with 12 bases spanning the gap. The CDR3 loop spans 16 amino acids. The CDR3 here is CASSIVGDIRNQPQHF. The CDR3 DNA sequence: TGTGCCAGTAGTATAGTCGGGGACATACGCAATCAGCCCCAGCATTTT.

The chain couples TRBV5-1 to TRBJ1-1, with 7 bases aligning to TRBD1. This CDR3 is 17 amino acids long. CDR1 SGHRS and CDR2 YFSETQ come from the germline V gene. V lost 4 bases, J lost 3 bases, and 15 bases stayed unmatched. The CDR3 here is CASSPLGLQGGHTEAFF. In nucleotides, the CDR3 is TGCGCCAGCAGCCCCCTGGGGCTTCAGGGGGGCCACACTGAAGCTTTCTTT.

The V and J genes are TRBV19 and TRBJ2-1; 12 nucleotides match TRBD2. The CDR3 loop spans 16 amino acids. Unmatched junction bases numbered 6, after V lost 2 bases and J lost 7 bases. Germline assignment: CDR1 LNHDA and CDR2 SQIVND (reference sequence). CDR3 in DNA: TGTGCCAGTAGTATAATAACTAGCGGGAGGTTTAATGAGCAGTTCTTC. Its protein is CASSIITSGRFNEQFF.

The chain combines TRBV29-1 with TRBJ1-2; tentatively, D is TRBD1 (6 bases). V lost 7 bases and J 3 bases, leaving 12 bases between the germline ends. CDR3 length equals 12 residues. CDR1 and CDR2 from the germline V gene are SQVTM and ANQGSEA. CDR3 nucleotides: TGCAGCGGCAACAGGGATGACTATGGCTACACCTTC. Encoded protein: CSGNRDDYGYTF.

This clone was detected only a few times. The chain links TRBV13 to TRBJ2-1; 15 bases fit TRBD2. Germline V gene data show CDR1 as PRHDT and CDR2 as FYEKMQ (reference sequence). After removal of 5 bases from V and 6 bases from J, the junction contained 8 bases not matched to a gene. The CDR3 is 17 amino acids. The chain's CDR3 is CASSRGLAGGPLNEQFF. The CDR3 DNA follows: TGTGCCAGCAGCCGAGGACTAGCGGGGGGGCCGCTCAATGAGCAGTTCTTC.

The chain recombines TRBV6-5 with TRBJ2-7; 7 bases line up with TRBD1. After removal of 6 bases from V and 4 bases from J, the junction contained 6 bases not matched to a gene. CDR1 is MNHEY and CDR2 is SVGAGI in the germline V gene. This CDR3 has 13 amino acids. The DNA for the CDR3 is TGTGCCAGCAGAACCCCACAGGGGTACGAGCAGTACTTC. Its translation is CASRTPQGYEQYF.

The chain employs TRBV21-1 and TRBJ1-1. TRBV21-1 is a pseudogene locus. The CDR3 is 16 amino acids. The CDR3 here is CASSRREDNCDTEAFF. The CDR3 DNA follows: TGTGCCAGCAGCAGGCGGGAGGATAACTGTGACACTGAAGCTTTCTTT.

This rearrangement joins TRBV2 to TRBJ2-2; 11 positions match TRBD2. The V and J ends lost 5 bases and 6 bases, in that order; junction bases with no gene match: 8. Germline V gene data show CDR1 as SNHLY and CDR2 as FYNNEI. The CDR3 extends over 16 amino acids. This CDR3 is CASSSLAGGLAGELFF. CDR3 in DNA: TGTGCCAGCAGTAGCCTAGCGGGGGGACTAGCCGGGGAGCTGTTTTTT.

The chain couples TRBV9 to TRBJ2-6, with D possibly TRBD2 on 6 matching bases. The ends were cut back, 0 bases at V and 4 bases at J, with 17 bases in the middle. Germline-derived CDR1 and CDR2 are SGDLS and YYNGEE. This CDR3 spans 18 amino acids. The CDR3: CASSVDRGALGGANVLTF. Written as DNA, the CDR3 is TGTGCCAGCAGCGTAGATCGCGGGGCCTTGGGGGGGGCCAACGTCCTGACTTTC. Complete variable domain (other parts from reference TRBV9 and TRBJ2-6): DSGVTQTPKHLITATGQRVTLRCSPRSGDLSVYWYQQSLDQGLQFLIQYYNGEERAKGNILERFSAQQFPDLHSELNLSSLELGDSALYFCASSVDRGALGGANVLTFGAGSRLTVL.

The chain employs TRBV4-3 and TRBJ2-2, with D possibly being TRBD1 (6 bases). This CDR3 has 16 amino acids. CDR1 LGHNA and CDR2 YSLEER come from the germline V gene. Deletions cut 0 bases from V and 2 bases from J, with 10 bases between. CDR3 sequence reads: CASSQDAGANTGELFF. CDR3 DNA: TGCGCCAGCAGCCAAGATGCAGGGGCCAACACCGGGGAGCTGTTTTTT.

In its sample, this clone was seen once. The chain employs TRBV21-1 and TRBJ2-7; the table assigns TRBD2, which was not confirmed against the DNA. TRBV21-1 is an annotated pseudogene. CDR3 length: 17 amino acids. Written as DNA, the CDR3 is TGTGCCAGCAAGGGGCGGAGACGGGGGGCCTCCCCCCACGAGCAGTACTTC. Protein: CASKGRRRGASPHEQYF.

This clone has more than one count but fewer than ten. The CDR3 loop is CASSPAGGSNTGELFF. CDR3 DNA: TGTGCCAGCAGCCCAGCGGGGGGGTCGAACACCGGGGAGCTGTTTTTT. This chain joins TRBV7-3 and TRBJ2-2; 10 bases match TRBD2. The CDR3 contains 16 residues. The ends lost 5 bases at V and 0 bases at J; junction bases unmatched: 3. Germline CDR1 and CDR2: SGHTA and FQGTGA.

The rearrangement joins TRBV5-1 to TRBJ2-1, with a weak D call TRBD1 (6 bases). The germline V and J ends were trimmed by 4 bases and 5 bases, with 13 bases remaining between them. Germline lookup yields CDR1 SGHRS and CDR2 YFSETQ. The CDR3 consists of 14 residues. The CDR3 sequence: CASSEGDRHNEQFF. In DNA form, the CDR3 reads TGCGCCAGCAGCGAGGGCGACAGGCACAATGAGCAGTTCTTC.

This clone was observed a single time. The chain employs TRBV27 and TRBJ1-5, with D possibly being TRBD1 (5 bases). Trimming cost V 3 bases and J 0 bases, with 12 bases left between them. The germline V gene has CDR1 MNHEY and CDR2 SMNVEV (reference sequence). The length of the CDR3 is 16 residues. The CDR3 nucleotides are TGTGCCAGCAGTTTGGGGGGACCGTATAGCAATCAGCCCCAGCATTTT. Translated, it gives CASSLGGPYSNQPQHF.

V and J are TRBV15 and TRBJ1-2; D gene ambiguous. Germline values: CDR1 LNHNV, CDR2 YYDKDF (reference sequence). V was clipped by 3 bases and J by 2 bases, with 7 bases between them. The length of the CDR3 is 13 residues. The CDR3 sequence is CATSSNINYGYTF. Here the CDR3 DNA reads TGTGCCACCAGCAGTAATATAAACTATGGCTACACCTTC.

The V and J genes are TRBV15 and TRBJ2-7, with TRBD2 matching over 11 bases. Germline V gene data show CDR1 as LNHNV and CDR2 as YYDKDF (reference sequence). The CDR3 is 16 residues long. The V segment lost 3 bases and the J segment 0 bases; nucleotides outside the gene matches: 4. The CDR3 coding sequence is TGTGCCACCAGCAGCCCTCTAGCGGGGGGCTCCTACGAGCAGTACTTC. Amino acids: CATSSPLAGGSYEQYF.

This clone was seen once. V is TRBV19 and J is TRBJ1-4; 8 positions agree with TRBD1. The CDR3 covers 15 residues. The germline CDR1 and CDR2 sequences are LNHDA and SQIVND (reference sequence). J was trimmed by 3 bases and V by 6 bases; bases with no gene match: 6. The CDR3 loop is CASSFQGASNEKLFF. The DNA of the CDR3 is TGTGCCAGTAGCTTCCAGGGGGCGTCTAATGAAAAACTGTTTTTT. Variable domain in full (rest from reference TRBV19 and TRBJ1-4): DGGITQSPKYLFRKEGQNVTLSCEQNLNHDAMYWYRQDPGQGLRLIYYSQIVNDFQKGDIAEGYSVSREKKESFPLTVTSAQKNPTAFYLCASSFQGASNEKLFFGSGTQLSVL.

The chain links TRBV4-2 to TRBJ1-2, with TRBD1 matching 8 bases. The germline gives CDR1 LGHNA, CDR2 YNFKEQ. The CDR3 has 16 residues. The ends lost 2 bases at V and 2 bases at J; junction bases unmatched: 7. CDR3 DNA sequence: TGTGCCAGCAGCCAAAACTACAGGGGGGGGAACTATGGCTACACCTTC. Its translation is CASSQNYRGGNYGYTF.

The chain has TRBV5-5 and TRBJ2-3; TRBD2 aligns across 11 bases. The CDR3 has 16 residues. V trimming: 4 bases; J trimming: 8 bases; junction bases outside the gene matches: 12. CDR1 and CDR2 (germline): SGHKS, YYEKEE (reference sequence). The CDR3 reads CASSPTLLAGGLTQYF. The CDR3 DNA follows: TGTGCCAGCAGCCCCACCCTCCTAGCGGGGGGCCTTACGCAGTATTTT.

This clone was counted once. The chain uses TRBV10-2 and TRBJ2-6, with a possible D match to TRBD2 (6 bases). Trimming removed 7 bases from V and 8 bases from J, with 12 bases in between. The CDR3 is 13 residues long. CDR1 is WSHSY, CDR2 SAAADI, per germline. In DNA, the CDR3 is TGCGCCAGCATGGGGGGACGCCCCAACGTCCTGACTTTC. Amino acid sequence: CASMGGRPNVLTF.